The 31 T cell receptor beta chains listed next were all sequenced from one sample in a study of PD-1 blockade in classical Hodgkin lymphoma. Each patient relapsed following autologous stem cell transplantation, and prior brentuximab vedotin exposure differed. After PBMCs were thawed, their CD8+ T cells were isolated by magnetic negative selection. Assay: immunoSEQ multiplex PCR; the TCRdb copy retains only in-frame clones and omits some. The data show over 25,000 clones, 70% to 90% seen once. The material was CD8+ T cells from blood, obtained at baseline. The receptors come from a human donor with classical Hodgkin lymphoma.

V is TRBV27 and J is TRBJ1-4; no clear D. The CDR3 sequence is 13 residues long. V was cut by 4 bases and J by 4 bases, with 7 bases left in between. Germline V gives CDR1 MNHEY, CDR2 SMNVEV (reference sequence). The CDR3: CASSSGLNEKLFF. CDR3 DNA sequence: TGTGCCAGCAGTTCTGGGCTTAATGAAAAACTGTTTTTT.

CDR3 residues: CASSQVLGSQPQHF. The CDR3, as DNA: TGCGCCAGCAGCCAAGTTTTAGGGAGTCAGCCCCAGCATTTT. J is TRBJ1-5 and V is TRBV4-1; D is uncertain. Germline V gives CDR1 MGHRA, CDR2 YSYEKL. The V end lost 1 base, the J end lost 6 bases, and 10 bases lay between the germline ends. CDR3 length: 14 residues.

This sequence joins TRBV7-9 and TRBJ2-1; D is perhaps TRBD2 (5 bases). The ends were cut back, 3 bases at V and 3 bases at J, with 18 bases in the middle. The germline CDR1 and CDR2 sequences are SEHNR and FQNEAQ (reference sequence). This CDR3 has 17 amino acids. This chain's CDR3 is CASSFVGVGYYYNEQFF. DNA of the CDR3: TGTGCCAGCAGCTTCGTGGGAGTGGGGTATTACTACAATGAGCAGTTCTTC.

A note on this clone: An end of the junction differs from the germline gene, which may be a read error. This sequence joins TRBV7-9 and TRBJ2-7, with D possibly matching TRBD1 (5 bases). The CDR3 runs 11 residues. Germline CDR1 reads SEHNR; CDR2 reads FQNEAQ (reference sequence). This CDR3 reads CASNLGAEQYF. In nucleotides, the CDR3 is TGTGCCAGCAACTTAGGGGCCGAGCAGTACTTC.

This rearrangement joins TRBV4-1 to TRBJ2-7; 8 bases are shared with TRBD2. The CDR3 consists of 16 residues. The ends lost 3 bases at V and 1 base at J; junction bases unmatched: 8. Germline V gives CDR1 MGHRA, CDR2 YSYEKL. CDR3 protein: CASSQALAGESYEQYF. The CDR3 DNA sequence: TGCGCCAGCAGCCAGGCCCTAGCGGGCGAATCCTACGAGCAGTACTTC.

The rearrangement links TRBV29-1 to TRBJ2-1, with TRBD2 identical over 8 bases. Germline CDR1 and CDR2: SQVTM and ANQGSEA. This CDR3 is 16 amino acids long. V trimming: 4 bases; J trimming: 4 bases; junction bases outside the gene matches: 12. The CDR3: CSVVVGRGIFYNEQFF. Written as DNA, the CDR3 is TGCAGCGTTGTAGTCGGGAGGGGCATTTTTTACAATGAGCAGTTCTTC.

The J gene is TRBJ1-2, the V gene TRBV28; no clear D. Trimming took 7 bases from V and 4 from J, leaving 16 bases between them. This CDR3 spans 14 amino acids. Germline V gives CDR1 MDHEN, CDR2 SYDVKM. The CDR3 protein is CASITYGSSYGYTF. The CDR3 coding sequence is TGTGCCAGCATAACTTACGGGTCTTCCTATGGCTACACCTTC.

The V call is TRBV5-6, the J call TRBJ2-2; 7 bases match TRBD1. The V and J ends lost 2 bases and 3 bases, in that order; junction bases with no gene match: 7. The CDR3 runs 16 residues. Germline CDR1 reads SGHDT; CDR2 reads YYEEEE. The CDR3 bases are TGTGCCAGCAGCTTTTTCGGCCAGGGGGACACCGGGGAGCTGTTTTTT. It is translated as CASSFFGQGDTGELFF.

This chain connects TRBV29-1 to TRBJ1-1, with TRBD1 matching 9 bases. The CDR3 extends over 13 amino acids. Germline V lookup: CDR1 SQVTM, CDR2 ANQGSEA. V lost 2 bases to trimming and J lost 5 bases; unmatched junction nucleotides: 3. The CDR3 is CSVEKGQGTEAFF. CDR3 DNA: TGCAGCGTTGAAAAGGGACAGGGTACTGAAGCTTTCTTT.

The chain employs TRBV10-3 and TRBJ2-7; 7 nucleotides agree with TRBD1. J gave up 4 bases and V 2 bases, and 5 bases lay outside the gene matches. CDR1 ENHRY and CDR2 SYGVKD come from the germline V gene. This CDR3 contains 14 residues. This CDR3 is CAISERVRGYEQYF. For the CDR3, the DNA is TGTGCCATCAGTGAGCGTGTCAGGGGGTACGAGCAGTACTTC.

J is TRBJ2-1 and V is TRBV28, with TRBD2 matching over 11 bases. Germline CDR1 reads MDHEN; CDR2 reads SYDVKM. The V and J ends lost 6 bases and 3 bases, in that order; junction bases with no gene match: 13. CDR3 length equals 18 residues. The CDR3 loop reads CASSISTLSGRVYNEQFF. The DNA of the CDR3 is TGTGCCAGCAGCATCTCCACCCTTAGCGGGAGGGTCTACAATGAGCAGTTCTTC.

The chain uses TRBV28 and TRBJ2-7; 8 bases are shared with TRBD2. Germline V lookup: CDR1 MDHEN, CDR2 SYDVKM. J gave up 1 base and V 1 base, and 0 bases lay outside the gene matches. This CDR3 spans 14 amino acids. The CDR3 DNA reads TGTGCCAGCAGTTTATTAGCGGGGTCCTACGAGCAGTACTTC. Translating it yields CASSLLAGSYEQYF.

The CDR3 DNA sequence: TGCGCCAGCAGCCCCTTTGGCACTAGCGGGAGTTACGAGCAGTACTTC. This codes for CASSPFGTSGSYEQYF. The rearrangement uses TRBV5-1 and TRBJ2-7; 11 nucleotides match TRBD2. This CDR3 contains 16 residues. CDR1 and CDR2 (germline): SGHRS, YFSETQ. After removal of 4 bases from V and 4 bases from J, the junction contained 10 bases not matched to a gene.

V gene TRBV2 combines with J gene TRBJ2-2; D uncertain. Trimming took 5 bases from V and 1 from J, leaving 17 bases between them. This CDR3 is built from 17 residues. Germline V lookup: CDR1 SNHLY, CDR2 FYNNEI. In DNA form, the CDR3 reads TGTGCCAGCAGTCTGACACCTACCTATTTGAACACCGGGGAGCTGTTTTTT. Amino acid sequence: CASSLTPTYLNTGELFF.

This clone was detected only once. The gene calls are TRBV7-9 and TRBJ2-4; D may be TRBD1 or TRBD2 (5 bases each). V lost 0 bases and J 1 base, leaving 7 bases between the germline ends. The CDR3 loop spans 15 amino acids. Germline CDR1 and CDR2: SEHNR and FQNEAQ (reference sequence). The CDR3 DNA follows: TGTGCCAGCAGCTTAGCGGGGACGGCCAAAAACATTCAGTACTTC. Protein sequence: CASSLAGTAKNIQYF.

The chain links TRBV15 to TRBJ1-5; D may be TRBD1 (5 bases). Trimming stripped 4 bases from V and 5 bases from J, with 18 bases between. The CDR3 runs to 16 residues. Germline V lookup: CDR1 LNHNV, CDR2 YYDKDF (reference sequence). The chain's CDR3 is CATSTKGPGRDQPQHF. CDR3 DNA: TGTGCCACCAGCACGAAGGGACCCGGGCGGGATCAGCCCCAGCATTTT.

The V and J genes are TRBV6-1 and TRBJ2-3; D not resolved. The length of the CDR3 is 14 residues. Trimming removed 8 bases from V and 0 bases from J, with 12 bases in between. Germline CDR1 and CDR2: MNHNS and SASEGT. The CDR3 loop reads CASWEQFSTDTQYF. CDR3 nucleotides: TGTGCCAGCTGGGAACAGTTTAGCACAGATACGCAGTATTTT.

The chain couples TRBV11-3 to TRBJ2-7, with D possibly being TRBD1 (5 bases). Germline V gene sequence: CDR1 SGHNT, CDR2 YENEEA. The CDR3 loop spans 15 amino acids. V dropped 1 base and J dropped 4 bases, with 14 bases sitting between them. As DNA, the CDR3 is TGTGCCAGCAGCTTAGCCCAGGGTAGTAATTACGAGCAGTACTTC. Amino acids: CASSLAQGSNYEQYF.

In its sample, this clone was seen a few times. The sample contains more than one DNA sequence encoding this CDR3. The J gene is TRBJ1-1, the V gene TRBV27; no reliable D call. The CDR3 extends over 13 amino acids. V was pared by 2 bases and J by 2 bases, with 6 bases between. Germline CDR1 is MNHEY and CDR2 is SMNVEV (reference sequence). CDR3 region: CASSLGQNTEAFF. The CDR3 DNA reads TGTGCCAGCAGTTTAGGTCAAAACACTGAAGCTTTCTTT.

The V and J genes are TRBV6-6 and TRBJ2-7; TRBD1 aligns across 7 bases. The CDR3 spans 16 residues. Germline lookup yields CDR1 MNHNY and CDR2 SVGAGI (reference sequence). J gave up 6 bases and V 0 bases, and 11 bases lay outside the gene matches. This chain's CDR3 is CASSYSIGTEEPEQYF. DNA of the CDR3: TGTGCCAGCAGTTACTCGATAGGGACAGAGGAGCCCGAGCAGTACTTC.

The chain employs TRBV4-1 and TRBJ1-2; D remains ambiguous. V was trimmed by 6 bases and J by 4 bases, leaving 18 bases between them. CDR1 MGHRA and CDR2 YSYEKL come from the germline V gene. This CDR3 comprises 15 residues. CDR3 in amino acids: CASRSHLEVTYGYTF. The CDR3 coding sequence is TGCGCCAGCAGGTCCCACCTGGAGGTGACCTATGGCTACACCTTC.

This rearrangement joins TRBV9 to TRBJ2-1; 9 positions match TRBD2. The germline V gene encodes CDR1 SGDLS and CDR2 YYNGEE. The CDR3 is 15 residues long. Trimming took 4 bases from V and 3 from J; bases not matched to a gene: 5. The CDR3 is CASSPSGKIYNEQFF. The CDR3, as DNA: TGTGCCAGCAGCCCTAGCGGGAAGATCTACAATGAGCAGTTCTTC.

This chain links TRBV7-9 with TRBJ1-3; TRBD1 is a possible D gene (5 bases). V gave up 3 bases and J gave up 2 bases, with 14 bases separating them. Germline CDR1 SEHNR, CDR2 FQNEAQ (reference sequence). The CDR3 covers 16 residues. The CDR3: CASSFPDLGAGNTIYF. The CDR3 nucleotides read TGTGCCAGCAGCTTCCCCGATTTGGGGGCTGGAAACACCATATATTTT.

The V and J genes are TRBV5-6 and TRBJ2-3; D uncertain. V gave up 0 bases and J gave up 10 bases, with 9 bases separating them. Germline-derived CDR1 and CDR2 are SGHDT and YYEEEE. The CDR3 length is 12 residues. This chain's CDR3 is CASSLVGSAQYF. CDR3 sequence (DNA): TGTGCCAGCAGCTTGGTGGGGTCTGCGCAGTATTTT. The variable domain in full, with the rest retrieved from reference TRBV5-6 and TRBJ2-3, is DAGVTQSPTHLIKTRGQQVTLRCSPKSGHDTVSWYQQALGQGPQFIFQYYEEEERQRGNFPDRFSGHQFPNYSSELNVNALLLGDSALYLCASSLVGSAQYFGPGTRLTVL.

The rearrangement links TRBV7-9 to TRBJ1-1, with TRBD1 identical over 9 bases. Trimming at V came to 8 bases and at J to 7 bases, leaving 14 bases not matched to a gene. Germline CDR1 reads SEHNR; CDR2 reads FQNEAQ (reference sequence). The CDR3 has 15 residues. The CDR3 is CASRGSHRGRGEAFF. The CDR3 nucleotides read TGTGCCAGCCGGGGCTCACACAGGGGGCGTGGTGAAGCTTTCTTT.

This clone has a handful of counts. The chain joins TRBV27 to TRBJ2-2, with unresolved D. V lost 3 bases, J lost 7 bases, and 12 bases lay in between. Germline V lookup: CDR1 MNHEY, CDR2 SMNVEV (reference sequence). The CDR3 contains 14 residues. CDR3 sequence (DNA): TGTGCCAGCAGTTTGATGGCTTGGGGCGGGGAGCTGTTTTTT. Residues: CASSLMAWGGELFF.

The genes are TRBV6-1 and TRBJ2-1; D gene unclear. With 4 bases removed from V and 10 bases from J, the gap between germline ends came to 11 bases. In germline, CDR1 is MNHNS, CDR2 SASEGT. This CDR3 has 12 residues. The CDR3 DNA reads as TGTGCCAGCAGTGGGTGGGTTGGGGAGCAGTTCTTC. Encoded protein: CASSGWVGEQFF.

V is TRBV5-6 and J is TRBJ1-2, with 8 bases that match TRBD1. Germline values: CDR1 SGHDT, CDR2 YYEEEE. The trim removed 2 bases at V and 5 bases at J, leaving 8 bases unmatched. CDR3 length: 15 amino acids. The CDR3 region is CASSLRQGAEYGYTF. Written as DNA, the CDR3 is TGTGCCAGCAGCTTAAGGCAGGGGGCGGAGTATGGCTACACCTTC.

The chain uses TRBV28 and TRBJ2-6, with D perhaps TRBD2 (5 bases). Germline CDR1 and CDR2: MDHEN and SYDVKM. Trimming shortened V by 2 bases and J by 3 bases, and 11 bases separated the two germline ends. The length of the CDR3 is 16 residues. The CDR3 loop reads CASSLPPGYGANVLTF. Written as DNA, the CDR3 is TGTGCCAGCAGTTTACCGCCGGGGTATGGGGCCAACGTCCTGACTTTC.

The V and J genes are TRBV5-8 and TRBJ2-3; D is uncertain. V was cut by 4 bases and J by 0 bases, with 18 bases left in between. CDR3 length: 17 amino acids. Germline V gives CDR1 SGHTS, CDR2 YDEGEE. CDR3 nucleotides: TGTGCCAGCAGCGACGACCCGAGGCGCTATAGCACAGATACGCAGTATTTT. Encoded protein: CASSDDPRRYSTDTQYF. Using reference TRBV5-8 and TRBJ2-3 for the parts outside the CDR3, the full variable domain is EAGVTQSPTHLIKTRGQQATLRCSPISGHTSVYWYQQALGLGLQFLLWYDEGEERNRGNFPPRFSGRQFPNYSSELNVNALELEDSALYLCASSDDPRRYSTDTQYFGPGTRLTVL.

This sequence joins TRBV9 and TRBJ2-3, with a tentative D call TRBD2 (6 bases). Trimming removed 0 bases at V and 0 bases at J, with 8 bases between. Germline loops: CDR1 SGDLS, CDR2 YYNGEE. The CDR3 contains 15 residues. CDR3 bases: TGTGCCAGCAGCGTAGTCGGGACTAGCACAGATACGCAGTATTTT. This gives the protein CASSVVGTSTDTQYF.